One and the same sample provided the 3 T cell receptor beta chains below, sequenced in a study of T-cell reconstitution after alpha-beta-depleted transplantation in children. Preparation of the TCRbeta library was carried out with unique molecular identifiers. From the PCR reads, TCRdb called clonotypes with MiXCR, one entry per CDR3 protein. This sample has hundreds of thousands of distinct CDR3 sequences; approximately 17% occur once, and the top ten carry about 45%. Sequences were derived from PBMCs, mostly from graft donor cells, sampled 360 days after TCRalphabeta/CD19-depleted stem cell transplant. These receptors were taken from a male patient aged 2 to 9 who had a stem cell transplant for acute lymphoblastic leukemia, so the T cells may come from the graft donor.

This clonotype has at least ten counts. V gene TRBV7-2 combines with J gene TRBJ2-3, with TRBD1 as a possible D gene (5 bases). CDR1 and CDR2 from the germline V gene are SGHTA and FQGNSA. The V end lost 11 bases, the J end lost 1 base, and 13 bases lay between the germline ends. The CDR3 has 13 amino acids. In DNA, the CDR3 is TGTGCCCGGACATCCGTGGGCACAGATACGCAGTATTTT. Amino acids: CARTSVGTDTQYF.

This clonotype was seen a handful of times. This chain uses TRBV7-8 with TRBJ1-1; a weak D match, TRBD1 (5 bases). Germline lookup yields CDR1 SGHVS and CDR2 FQNEAQ. This CDR3 region has 14 residues. V shed 5 bases and J shed 5 bases, with 15 bases lying between them. The DNA for the CDR3 is TGTGCCAGCAGCCGCAGGGCCCCCAAGACTGAAGCTTTCTTT. Translated: CASSRRAPKTEAFF. The variable domain in full, completed from reference TRBV7-8 and TRBJ1-1, reads GAGVSQSPRYKVAKRGQDVALRCDPISGHVSLFWYQQALGQGPEFLTYFQNEAQLDKSGLPSDRFFAERPEGSVSTLKIQRTQQEDSAVYLCASSRRAPKTEAFFGQGTRLTVV.

This clonotype was seen ten or more times. CDR3 loop: CASSNYEQYF. The CDR3 DNA is TGTGCCAGCAGCAACTACGAGCAGTACTTC. The chain uses TRBV2 and TRBJ2-7; D remains unclear. Germline CDR1 reads SNHLY; CDR2 reads FYNNEI. The CDR3 is 10 amino acids. The V end was cut by 6 bases, the J end by 3 bases, with 3 bases between.